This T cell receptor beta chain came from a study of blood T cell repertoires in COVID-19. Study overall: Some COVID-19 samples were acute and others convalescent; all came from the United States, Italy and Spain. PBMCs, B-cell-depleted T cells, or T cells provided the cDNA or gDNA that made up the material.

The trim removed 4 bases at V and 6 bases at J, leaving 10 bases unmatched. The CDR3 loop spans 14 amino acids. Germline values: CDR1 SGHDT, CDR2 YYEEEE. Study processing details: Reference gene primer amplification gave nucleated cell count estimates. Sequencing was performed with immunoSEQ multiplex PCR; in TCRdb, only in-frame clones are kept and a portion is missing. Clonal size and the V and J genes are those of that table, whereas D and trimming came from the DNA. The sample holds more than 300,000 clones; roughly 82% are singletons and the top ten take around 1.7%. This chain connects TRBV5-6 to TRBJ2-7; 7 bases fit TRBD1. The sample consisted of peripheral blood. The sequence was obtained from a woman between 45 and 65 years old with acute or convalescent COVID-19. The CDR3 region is CASSPGGNRGEQYF. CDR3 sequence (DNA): TGTGCCAGCAGCCCTGGCGGTAACAGGGGCGAGCAGTACTTC. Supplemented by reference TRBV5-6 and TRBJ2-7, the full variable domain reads DAGVTQSPTHLIKTRGQQVTLRCSPKSGHDTVSWYQQALGQGPQFIFQYYEEEERQRGNFPDRFSGHQFPNYSSELNVNALLLGDSALYLCASSPGGNRGEQYFGPGTRLTVT.